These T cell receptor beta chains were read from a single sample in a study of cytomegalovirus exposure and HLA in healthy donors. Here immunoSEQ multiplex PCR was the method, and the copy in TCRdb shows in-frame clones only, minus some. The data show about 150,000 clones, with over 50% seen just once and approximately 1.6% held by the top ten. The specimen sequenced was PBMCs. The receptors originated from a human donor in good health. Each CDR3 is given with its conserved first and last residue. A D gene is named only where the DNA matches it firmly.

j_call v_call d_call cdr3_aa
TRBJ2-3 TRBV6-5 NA CASSLGTAGGTDTQYF
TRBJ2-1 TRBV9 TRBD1 CASSTTGQQDEQFF
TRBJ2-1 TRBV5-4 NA CASSLWGGDEQFF
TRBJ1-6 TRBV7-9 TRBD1 CASSTSTGWWNSPLHF
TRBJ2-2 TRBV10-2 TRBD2 CASQNLAGGDTGELFF
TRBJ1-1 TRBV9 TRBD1 CASSVGQGDTEAFF
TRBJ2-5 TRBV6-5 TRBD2 CASRRWIAGGETQYF
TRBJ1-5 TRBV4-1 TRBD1 CASSQAGGDGQPQHF
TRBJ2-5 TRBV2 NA CASSETGIQTQYF
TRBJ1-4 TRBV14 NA CASSPAGQGNEKLFF
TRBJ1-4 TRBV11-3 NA CASSAREGNEKLFF
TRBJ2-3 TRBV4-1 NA CASSQVTAVDTQYF
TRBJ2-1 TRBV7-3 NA CASSQGGALRNEQFF
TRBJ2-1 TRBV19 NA CASSMQGGSYNEQFF
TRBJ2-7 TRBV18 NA CASSGALKGYEQYF
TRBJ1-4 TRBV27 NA CASSLESNEKLFF
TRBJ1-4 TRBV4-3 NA CASSQDGGTGGEKLFF
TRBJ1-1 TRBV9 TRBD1 CASSIWTGMNTEAFF
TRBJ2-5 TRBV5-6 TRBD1 CASSPTGVQETQYF
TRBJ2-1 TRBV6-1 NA CASSDPGQSLGNEQFF
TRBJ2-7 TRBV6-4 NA CASSVVRVSFLPYEQYF
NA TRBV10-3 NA CAIRDSYEQYF
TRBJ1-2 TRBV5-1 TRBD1 CASSTGTGDRYTF
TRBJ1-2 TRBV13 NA CASSPGNYGYTF
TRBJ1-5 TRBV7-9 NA CASSSAGSYQPQHF
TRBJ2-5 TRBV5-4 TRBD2 CASSWGGLAGQETQYF
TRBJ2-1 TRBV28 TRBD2 CASKPSGRLYNEQFF
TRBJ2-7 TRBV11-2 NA CASSLVRGSSYEQYF
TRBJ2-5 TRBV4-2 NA CASTYSGGRQETQYF
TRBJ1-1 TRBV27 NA CASSSVNTEAFF
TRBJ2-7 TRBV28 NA CASSPLNEQYF
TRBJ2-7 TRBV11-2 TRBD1 CASSTQDRGSYEQYF
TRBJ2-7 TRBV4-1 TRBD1 CASSQESGGAYEQYF
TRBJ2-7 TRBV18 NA CASSPPAGPEQYF
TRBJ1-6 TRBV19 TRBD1 CASTRTGGNSPLHF
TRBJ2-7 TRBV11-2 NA CASSPKGTASSYEQYF
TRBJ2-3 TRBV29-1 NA CSVEGPTEDTQYF
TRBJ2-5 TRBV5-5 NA CASSGSLGRVETQYF
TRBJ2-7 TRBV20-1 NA CSTEDSYEQYF
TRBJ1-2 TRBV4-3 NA CASSQDYGSGYTF
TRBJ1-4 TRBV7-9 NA CASSSRGTNEKLFF
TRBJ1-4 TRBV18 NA CASSPTREEKLFF
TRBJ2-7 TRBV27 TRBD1 CASRPTGTYEQYF
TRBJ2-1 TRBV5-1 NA CASSLVAGEGYEQFF
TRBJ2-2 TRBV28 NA CASLDRGTGELFF
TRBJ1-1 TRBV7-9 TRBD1 CASSLARTGEASQNTEAFF
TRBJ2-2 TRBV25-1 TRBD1 CASSHRDSTGELFF
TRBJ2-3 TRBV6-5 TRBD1 CASSPDRVGDTQYF
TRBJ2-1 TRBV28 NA CASSLLKTWFPYNEQFF
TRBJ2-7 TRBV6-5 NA CASFPSEGHSYEQYF
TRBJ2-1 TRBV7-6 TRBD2 CASSLEGLAGGGEQFF
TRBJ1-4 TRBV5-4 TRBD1 CASSSGGTGHEKLFF
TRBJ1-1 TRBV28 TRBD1 CASSLGDSLFTEAFF
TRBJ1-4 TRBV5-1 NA CASSLGSNNEKLFF
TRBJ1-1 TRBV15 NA CATSRERYTEAFF